This T cell receptor (beta chain) was sequenced in a study of siplizumab effects on memory and regulatory T cells. Study-level points and caveats: Few alloreactive clones mapped to unstimulated subsets. Roughly 75-96% of proliferating clones (CD4+ or CD8+) could not be assigned a naive or memory phenotype.

For this clone: The antigen is not known.

The CDR3 sequence is 16 residues long. Germline lookup yields CDR1 SGHNT and CDR2 YENEEA. The ends were cut back, 2 bases at V and 4 bases at J, with 16 bases in the middle. For every sample, approximately 9 x 10^4 TCR templates were assayed. The repertoire was sequenced with immunoSEQ multiplex PCR; TCRdb's copy has only in-frame clones and lacks some. The data contain 85,000 to 95,000 clones, 94% of them seen just once; the ten biggest clones take up around 0.3%. V and J are TRBV11-3 and TRBJ2-3; D might be TRBD1 or TRBD2, each matching 5 bases. The source material was non-Treg CD4+ T cells sorted from blood. The TCR originated in a human donor in good health. The CDR3 nucleotides read TGTGCCAGCAGCTTAACCTCAAGGAAGGGACCAGATACGCAGTATTTT. Encoded protein: CASSLTSRKGPDTQYF.